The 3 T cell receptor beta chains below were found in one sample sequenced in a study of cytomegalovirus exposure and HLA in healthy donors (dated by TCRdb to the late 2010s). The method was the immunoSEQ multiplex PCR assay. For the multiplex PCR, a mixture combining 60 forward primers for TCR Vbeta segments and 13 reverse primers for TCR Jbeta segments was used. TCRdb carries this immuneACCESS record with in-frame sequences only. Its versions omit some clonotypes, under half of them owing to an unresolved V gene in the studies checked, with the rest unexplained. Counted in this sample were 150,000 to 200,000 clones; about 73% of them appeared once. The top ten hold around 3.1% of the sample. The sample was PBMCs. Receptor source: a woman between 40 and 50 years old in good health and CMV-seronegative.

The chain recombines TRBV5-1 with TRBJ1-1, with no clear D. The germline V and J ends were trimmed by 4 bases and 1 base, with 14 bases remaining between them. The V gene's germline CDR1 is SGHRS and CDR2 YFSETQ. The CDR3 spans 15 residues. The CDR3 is CASSPWSQKNTEAFF. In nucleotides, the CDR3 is TGCGCCAGCAGCCCGTGGTCACAGAAGAACACTGAAGCTTTCTTT.

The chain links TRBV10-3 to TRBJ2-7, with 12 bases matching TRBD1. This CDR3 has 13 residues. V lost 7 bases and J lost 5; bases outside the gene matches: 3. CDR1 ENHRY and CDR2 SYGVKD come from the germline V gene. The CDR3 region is CAITGTGGNEQYF. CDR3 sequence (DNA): TGTGCCATCACCGGGACAGGGGGCAACGAGCAGTACTTC.

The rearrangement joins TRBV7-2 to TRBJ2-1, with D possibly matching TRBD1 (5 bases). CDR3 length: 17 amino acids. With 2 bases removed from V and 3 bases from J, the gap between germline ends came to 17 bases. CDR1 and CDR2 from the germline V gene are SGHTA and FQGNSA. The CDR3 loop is CASSLRARGRDYNEQFF. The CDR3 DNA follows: TGTGCCAGCAGCTTAAGGGCCAGAGGCAGGGACTACAATGAGCAGTTCTTC.